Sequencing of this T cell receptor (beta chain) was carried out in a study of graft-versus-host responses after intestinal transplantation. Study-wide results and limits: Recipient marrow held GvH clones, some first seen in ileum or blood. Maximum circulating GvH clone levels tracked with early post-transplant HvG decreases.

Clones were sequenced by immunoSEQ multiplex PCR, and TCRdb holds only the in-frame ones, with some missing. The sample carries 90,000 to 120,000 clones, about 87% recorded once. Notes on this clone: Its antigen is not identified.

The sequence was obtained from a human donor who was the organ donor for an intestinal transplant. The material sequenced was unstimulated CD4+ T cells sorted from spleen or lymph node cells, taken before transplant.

The CDR3 protein is CASSSQGAVYGYTF. The CDR3 coding sequence is TGTGCCAGCAGTTCACAGGGGGCCGTCTATGGCTACACCTTC. The gene calls are TRBV6-6 and TRBJ1-2, with 9 bases fitting TRBD1. The CDR3 runs to 14 residues. Germline V CDR1 and CDR2: MNHNY, SVGAGI (reference sequence). Trimming removed 4 bases from V and 4 bases from J; junction bases left unmatched: 4.